The 2 T cell receptor beta chains below all came from one sample that was sequenced in a study of CD8 T cells in Susac syndrome. When the RNA was reverse transcribed, random hexamers were used with an input of roughly 0.5 to 1 ug. TCRdb ran MiXCR on the immunoSEQ multiplex PCR reads and lists one entry per CDR3 protein. Of approximately 190,000 distinct CDR3 sequences in the sample, roughly 95% were seen once. Sequenced material: CD4+ T cells from PBMCs. These receptors all stem from a human donor with Susac syndrome.

The rearrangement links TRBV20-1 to TRBJ1-1, with D hard to call. Germline V lookup: CDR1 DFQATT, CDR2 SNEGSKA (reference sequence). V lost 0 bases and J 2 bases, leaving 7 bases between the germline ends. CDR3 length: 13 residues. The DNA of the CDR3 is TGCAGTGCTAGAGATCGGGGAAACACTGAAGCTTTCTTT. Translating it yields CSARDRGNTEAFF.

The rearrangement links TRBV20-1 to TRBJ2-3, with a weak D call TRBD2 (5 bases). Germline V gives CDR1 DFQATT, CDR2 SNEGSKA (reference sequence). With 6 bases removed from V and 1 base from J, the gap between germline ends came to 11 bases. The CDR3 spans 13 residues. CDR3 sequence reads: CSAKPAGTDTQYF. The CDR3 nucleotides are TGCAGTGCCAAACCAGCGGGCACAGATACGCAGTATTTT.